This T cell receptor beta chain was sequenced in a study of blood T cells in healthy people across ages. CDR3 length: 16 amino acids. V shed 3 bases and J shed 1 base, with 13 bases lying between them. Looked up from germline, CDR1 is LGHNA and CDR2 is YNFKEQ. Together with a sample-barcoded 5' primer, a J-beta primer mix was included in a second PCR lasting about 7 to 12 cycles. Each TCR beta cDNA got a 12-nucleotide random molecular identifier. Each sample yielded at least 3 million CDR3-containing paired-end reads. TCRdb passed the 5' RACE reads through MiXCR, listing each CDR3 protein once. This sample carries approximately 780,000 distinct CDR3 sequences, roughly 26% of them seen once, and the ten largest clones take under 3%. Separately, the same data were catalogued under a study of T cells of mothers and their children. According to that study: The sample comes from 8 or 9 healthy Caucasian donors: mothers and children.

Specimen: blood. The chain employs TRBV4-2 and TRBJ1-5; tentatively, D is TRBD1 (5 bases). The clonotype comes from a boy between 5 and 17 years old in good health. For the CDR3, the DNA is TGTGCCAGCAGCCAGGGGGGACGGCCAAGCAATCAGCCCCAGCATTTT. Translated, it gives CASSQGGRPSNQPQHF.